The clone carrying this T cell receptor beta chain was recorded once. What it recognizes is unknown. These data belong to a study of PD-1 blockade in classical Hodgkin lymphoma. In the study overall: Intravenous infusions of nivolumab 3 mg/kg reached patients every 2 weeks. General study points: Relapsed/refractory patients reportedly had lower baseline diversity than newly diagnosed patients.

All patients experienced relapse after autologous stem cell transplantation, and brentuximab vedotin exposure was variable. Assay used: immunoSEQ multiplex PCR; TCRdb lists only in-frame clones, some missing. The table includes 25,000 to 35,000 clones, 70% to 75% detected once. CDR3 size: 17 residues. Between the trimmed V and J ends, which lost 4 bases and 0 bases, there was a span of 16 bases. Germline CDR1 is MDHEN and CDR2 is SYDVKM. This receptor was taken from a human donor with classical Hodgkin lymphoma. The rearrangement links TRBV28 to TRBJ1-5; D unresolved. This material consisted of peripheral blood mononuclear cells (PBMCs), taken before the second cycle of nivolumab. CDR3 coding DNA: TGTGCCAGCAGTTCTCCGCGGCCGGAACATAGCAATCAGCCCCAGCATTTT. Translated, it gives CASSSPRPEHSNQPQHF.